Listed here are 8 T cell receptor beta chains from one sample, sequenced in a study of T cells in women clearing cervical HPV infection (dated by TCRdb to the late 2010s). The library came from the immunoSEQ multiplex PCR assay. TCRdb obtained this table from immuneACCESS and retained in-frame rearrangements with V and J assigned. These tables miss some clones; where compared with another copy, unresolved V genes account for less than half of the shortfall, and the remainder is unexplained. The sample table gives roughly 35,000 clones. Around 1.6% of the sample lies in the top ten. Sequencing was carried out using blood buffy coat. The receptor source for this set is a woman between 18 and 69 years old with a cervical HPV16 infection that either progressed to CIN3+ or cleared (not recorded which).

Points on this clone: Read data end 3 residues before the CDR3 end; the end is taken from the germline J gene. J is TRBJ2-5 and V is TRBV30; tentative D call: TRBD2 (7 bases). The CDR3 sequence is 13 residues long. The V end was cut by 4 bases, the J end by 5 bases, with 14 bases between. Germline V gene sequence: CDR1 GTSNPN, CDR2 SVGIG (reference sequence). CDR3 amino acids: CAWNFRGAETQYF. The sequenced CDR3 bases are TGTGCCTGGAACTTTCGGGGGGCCGAGACC.

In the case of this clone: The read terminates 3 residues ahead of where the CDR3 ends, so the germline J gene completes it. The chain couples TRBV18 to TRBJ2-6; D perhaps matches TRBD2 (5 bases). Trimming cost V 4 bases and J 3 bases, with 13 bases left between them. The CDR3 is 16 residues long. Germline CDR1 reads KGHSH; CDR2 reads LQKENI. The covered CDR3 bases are TGTGCCAGCTCACACGGCCGGGGTAATGGGGCCAACGTC. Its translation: CASSHGRGNGANV. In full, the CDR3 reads CASSHGRGNGANVLTF. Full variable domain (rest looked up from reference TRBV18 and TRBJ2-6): NAGVMQNPRHLVRRRGQEARLRCSPMKGHSHVYWYRQLPEEGLKFMVYLQKENIIDESGMPKERFSAEFPKEGPSILRIQQVVRGDSAAYFCASSHGRGNGANVLTFGAGSRLTVL.

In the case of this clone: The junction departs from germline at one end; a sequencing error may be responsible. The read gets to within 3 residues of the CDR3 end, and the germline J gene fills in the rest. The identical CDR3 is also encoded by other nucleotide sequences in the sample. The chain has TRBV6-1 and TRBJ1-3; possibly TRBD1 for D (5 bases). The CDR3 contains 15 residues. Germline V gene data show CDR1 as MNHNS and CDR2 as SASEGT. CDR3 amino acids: CASRESGVSGNTIYF. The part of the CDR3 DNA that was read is TGTGCCAGCAGGGAATCGGGGGTCTCTGGAAACACT.

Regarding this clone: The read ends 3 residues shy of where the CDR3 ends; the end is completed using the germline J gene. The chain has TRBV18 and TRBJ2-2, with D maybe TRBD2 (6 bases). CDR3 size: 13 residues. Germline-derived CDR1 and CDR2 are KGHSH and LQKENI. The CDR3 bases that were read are TGTGCCAGCTCACCAAAGGAGGGTGAAAAG. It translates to CASSPKEGEK. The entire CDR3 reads CASSPKEGEKLFF.

CDR3 protein: CASSESVGGNTQYF. Partial CDR3 DNA: TGTGCCAGCAGTGAATCAGTGGGGGGAAATACG. The chain uses TRBV6-1 and TRBJ2-3; possibly TRBD2 for D (6 bases). Read sequence stops 3 residues before the CDR3 end, and the germline J gene provides the missing end. V was shortened by 2 bases and J by 7 bases, with 13 bases between the two germline ends. Per the germline V gene, CDR1 is MNHNS and CDR2 is SASEGT. The CDR3 sequence is 14 residues long.

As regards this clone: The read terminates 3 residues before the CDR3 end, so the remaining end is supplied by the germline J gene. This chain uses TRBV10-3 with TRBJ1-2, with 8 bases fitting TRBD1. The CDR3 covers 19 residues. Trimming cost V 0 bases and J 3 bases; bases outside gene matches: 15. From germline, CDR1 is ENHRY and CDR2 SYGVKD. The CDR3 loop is CAISESPPRIQGEYYGYTF. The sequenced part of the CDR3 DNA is TGTGCCATCAGTGAGTCGCCCCCGAGGATACAGGGGGAGTACTATGGC.

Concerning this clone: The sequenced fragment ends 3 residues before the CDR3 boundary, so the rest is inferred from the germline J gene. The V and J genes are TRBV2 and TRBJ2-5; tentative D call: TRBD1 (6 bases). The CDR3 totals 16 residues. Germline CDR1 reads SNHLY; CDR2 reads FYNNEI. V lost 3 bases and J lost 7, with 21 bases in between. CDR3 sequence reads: CASSEMSGNRARTQYF. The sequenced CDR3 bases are TGTGCCAGCAGTGAGATGAGTGGGAACAGGGCGCGGACC.

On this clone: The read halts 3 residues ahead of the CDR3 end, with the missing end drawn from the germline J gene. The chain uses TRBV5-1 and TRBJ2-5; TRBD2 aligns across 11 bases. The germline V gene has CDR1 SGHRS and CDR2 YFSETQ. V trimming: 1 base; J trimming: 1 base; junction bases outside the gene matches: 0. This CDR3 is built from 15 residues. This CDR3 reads CASSLTSGGQETQYF. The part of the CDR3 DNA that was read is TGCGCCAGCAGCTTGACTAGCGGGGGCCAAGAGACC. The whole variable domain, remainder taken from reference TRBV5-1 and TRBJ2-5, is KAGVTQTPRYLIKTRGQQVTLSCSPISGHRSVSWYQQTPGQGLQFLFEYFSETQRNKGNFPGRFSGRQFSNSRSEMNVSTLELGDSALYLCASSLTSGGQETQYFGPGTRLLVL.